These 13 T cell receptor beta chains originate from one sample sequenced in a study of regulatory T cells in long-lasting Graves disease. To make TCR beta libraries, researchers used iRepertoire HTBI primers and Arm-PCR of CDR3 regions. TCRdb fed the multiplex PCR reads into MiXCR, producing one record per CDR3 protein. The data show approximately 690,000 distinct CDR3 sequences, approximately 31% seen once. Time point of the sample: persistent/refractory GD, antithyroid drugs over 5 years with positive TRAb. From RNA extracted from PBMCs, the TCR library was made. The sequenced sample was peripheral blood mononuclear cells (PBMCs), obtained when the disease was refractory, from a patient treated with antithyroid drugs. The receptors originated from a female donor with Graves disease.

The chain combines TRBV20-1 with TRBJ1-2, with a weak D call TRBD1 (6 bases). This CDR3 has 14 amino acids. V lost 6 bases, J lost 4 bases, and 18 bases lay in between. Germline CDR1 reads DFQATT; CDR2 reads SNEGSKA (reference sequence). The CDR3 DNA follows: TGCAGTGCAGAGGATGCCGGGGGCTCCTATGGCTACACCTTC. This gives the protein CSAEDAGGSYGYTF.

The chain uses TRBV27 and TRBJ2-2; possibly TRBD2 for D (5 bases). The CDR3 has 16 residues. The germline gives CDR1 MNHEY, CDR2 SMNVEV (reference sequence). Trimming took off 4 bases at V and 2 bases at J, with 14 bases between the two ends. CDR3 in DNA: TGTGCCAGCAGTTCCGTAGACTATCAAAACACCGGGGAGCTGTTTTTT. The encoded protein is CASSSVDYQNTGELFF.

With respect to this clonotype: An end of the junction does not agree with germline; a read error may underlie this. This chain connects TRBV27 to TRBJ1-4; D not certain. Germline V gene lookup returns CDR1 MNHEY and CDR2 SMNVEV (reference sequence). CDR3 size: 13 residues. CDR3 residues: CASSPPGWKKPFF. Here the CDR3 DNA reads TGTGCCAGCAGTCCCCCCGGATGGAAAAAACCGTTTTTT.

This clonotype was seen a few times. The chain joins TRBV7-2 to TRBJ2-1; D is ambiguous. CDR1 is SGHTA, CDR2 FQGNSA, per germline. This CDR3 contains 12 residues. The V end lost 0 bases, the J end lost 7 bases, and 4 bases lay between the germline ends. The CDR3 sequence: CASSLAVNEQFF. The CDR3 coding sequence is TGTGCCAGCAGCTTAGCGGTTAATGAGCAGTTCTTC.

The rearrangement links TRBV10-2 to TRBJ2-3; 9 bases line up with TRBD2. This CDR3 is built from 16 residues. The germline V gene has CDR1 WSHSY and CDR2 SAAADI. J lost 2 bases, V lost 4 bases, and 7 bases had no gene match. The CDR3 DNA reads TGCGCCAGCAGTGCCGACGGACTAGCGTACACAGATACGCAGTATTTT. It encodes CASSADGLAYTDTQYF.

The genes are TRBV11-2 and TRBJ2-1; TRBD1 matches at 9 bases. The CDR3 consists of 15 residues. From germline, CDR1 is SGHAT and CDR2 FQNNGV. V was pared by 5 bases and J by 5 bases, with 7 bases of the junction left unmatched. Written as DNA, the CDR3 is TGTGCCAGCAGCCATGAGAGGACAGGGGACAATGAGCAGTTCTTC. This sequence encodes CASSHERTGDNEQFF.

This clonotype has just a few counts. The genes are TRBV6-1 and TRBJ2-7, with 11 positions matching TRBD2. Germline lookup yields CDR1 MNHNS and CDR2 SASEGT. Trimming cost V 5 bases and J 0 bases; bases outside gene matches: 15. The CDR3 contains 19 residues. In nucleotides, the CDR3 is TGTGCCAGCAGTCCTCCGACTAGCGGGAAAGACAACCTCTCCTACGAGCAGTACTTC. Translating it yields CASSPPTSGKDNLSYEQYF.

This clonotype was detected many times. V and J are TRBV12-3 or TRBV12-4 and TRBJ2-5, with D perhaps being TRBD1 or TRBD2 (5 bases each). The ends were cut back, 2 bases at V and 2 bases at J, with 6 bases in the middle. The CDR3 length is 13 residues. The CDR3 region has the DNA TGTGCCAGCAGTTTATGGGGGCAAGAGACCCAGTACTTC. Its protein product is CASSLWGQETQYF.

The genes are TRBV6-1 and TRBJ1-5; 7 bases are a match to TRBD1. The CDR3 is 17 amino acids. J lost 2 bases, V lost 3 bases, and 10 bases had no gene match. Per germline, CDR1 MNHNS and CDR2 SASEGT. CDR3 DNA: TGTGCCAGCAGTGATCAGGGGGTGAACCGAGGCAATCAGCCCCAGCATTTT. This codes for CASSDQGVNRGNQPQHF.

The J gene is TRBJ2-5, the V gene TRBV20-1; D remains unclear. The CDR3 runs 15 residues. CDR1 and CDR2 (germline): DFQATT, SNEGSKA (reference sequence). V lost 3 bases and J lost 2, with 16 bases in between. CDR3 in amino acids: CSASGFQLPQETQYF. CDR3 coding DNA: TGCAGTGCTAGTGGTTTCCAGCTCCCACAAGAGACCCAGTACTTC.

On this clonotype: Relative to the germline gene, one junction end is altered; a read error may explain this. The CDR3 protein is CANSLVHGATYEQYF. CDR3 coding DNA: TGTGCCAACAGCTTAGTACACGGGGCGACCTACGAGCAGTACTTC. This chain joins TRBV7-2 and TRBJ2-7; D could derive from TRBD1 or TRBD2 (5 bases each). From germline, CDR1 is SGHTA and CDR2 FQGNSA. The CDR3 has 15 amino acids.

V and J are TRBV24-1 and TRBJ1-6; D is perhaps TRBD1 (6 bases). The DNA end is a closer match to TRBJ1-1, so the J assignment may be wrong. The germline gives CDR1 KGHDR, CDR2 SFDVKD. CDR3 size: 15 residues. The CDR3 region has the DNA TGTGCCACCAGTGATTCTTGGGGGCCGAACACTGAAGCTTTCTTT. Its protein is CATSDSWGPNTEAFF.

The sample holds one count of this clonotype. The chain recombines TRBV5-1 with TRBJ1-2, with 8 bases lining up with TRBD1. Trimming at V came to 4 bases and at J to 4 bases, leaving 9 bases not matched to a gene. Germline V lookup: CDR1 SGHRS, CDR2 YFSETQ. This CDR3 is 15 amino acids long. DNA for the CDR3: TGCGCCAGCAGCATTGACAGGGGTTTCACCTATGGCTACACCTTC. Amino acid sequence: CASSIDRGFTYGYTF.